Below, one T cell receptor (beta chain) is given with its context. Its antigen is not known. These data originate in a study of T cell responses to AZD1222 COVID-19 vaccine. Regarding the study as a whole: Per reports, nearly half of all spike-specific TCRs target regions that are unmutated in variants. The CD4 TCRs associated with vaccination extended across spike and predominated at 160-218 and 743-854. Scientists sampled the repertoires only once the peak T cell response had passed.

Clones were sequenced by immunoSEQ multiplex PCR, and TCRdb holds only the in-frame ones, with some missing. The table has around 130,000 clones, approximately 94% seen once. From germline, CDR1 is LGHDT and CDR2 YNNKEL (reference sequence). The germline V and J ends were trimmed by 0 bases and 8 bases, with 9 bases remaining between them. CDR3 length equals 13 residues. This sample comprised peripheral blood, obtained on day 0 of AZD1222 vaccination. This TCR derives from an adult in good health. The V and J genes are TRBV3-1 (or the pseudogene TRBV3-2) and TRBJ2-3; unclear D gene. CDR3 sequence: CASSQDGASTQYF. CDR3 DNA: TGTGCCAGCAGCCAAGATGGCGCTTCTACGCAGTATTTT.